Each of the 14 T cell receptor beta chains below was sequenced from the same sample in a study of Ad26.COV2.S vaccination and SARS-CoV-2 variants. Treatment noted: around 19 received Ad26.COV2.S at low or high dose, single or two shots; 5 received placebo; per-sample allocation not given. The study sampled participants on day 63 after the first vaccine or placebo injection. The repertoire was sequenced with immunoSEQ multiplex PCR; TCRdb's copy has only in-frame clones and lacks some. The data show 350,000 to 550,000 clones, 89% seen once. Here the sequenced sample was peripheral blood, taken in a trial of Ad26.COV2.S vaccine versus placebo. The receptors originated from a person aged 18-65 years who received the Ad26.COV2.S COVID-19 vaccine or a placebo.

The gene calls are TRBV9 and TRBJ2-3; the D is unclear. Germline V gene lookup returns CDR1 SGDLS and CDR2 YYNGEE. The CDR3 runs to 15 residues. Deletions cut 7 bases from V and 0 bases from J, with 15 bases between. As DNA, the CDR3 is TGTGCCAGCTCTCCACGCGACGGTAGCACAGATACGCAGTATTTT. This codes for CASSPRDGSTDTQYF.

The CDR3 DNA follows: TGTGCCAGCAAGGGGAGGGTCAATCAGCCCCAGCATTTT. Protein sequence: CASKGRVNQPQHF. The chain joins TRBV6-5 to TRBJ1-5; possibly TRBD1 for D (5 bases). The germline V and J ends were trimmed by 7 bases and 3 bases, with 10 bases remaining between them. The CDR3 has 13 amino acids. Per the germline V gene, CDR1 is MNHEY and CDR2 is SVGAGI.

The chain uses TRBV2 and TRBJ1-3; 7 nucleotides align to TRBD1. The germline V gene has CDR1 SNHLY and CDR2 FYNNEI. This CDR3 has 13 residues. The V gene end was trimmed by 6 bases and the J gene end by 4 bases; junction bases not matched to a gene: 3. The CDR3 spells CASRLTGGNTIYF. The DNA of the CDR3 is TGTGCCAGCAGACTGACAGGGGGAAACACCATATATTTT.

The rearrangement uses TRBV18 and TRBJ2-5; tentative D call: TRBD1 (5 bases). This CDR3 has 14 residues. The V gene lost 3 bases and the J gene lost 1 base, with 9 bases spanning the gap. The germline V gene has CDR1 KGHSH and CDR2 LQKENI. Here the CDR3 DNA reads TGTGCCAGCTCACCCCTAGACAGCCAAGAGACCCAGTACTTC. Protein sequence: CASSPLDSQETQYF.

The V call is TRBV7-9, the J call TRBJ1-4; D remains ambiguous. V was shortened by 2 bases and J by 2 bases, with 9 bases between the two germline ends. The germline gives CDR1 SEHNR, CDR2 FQNEAQ (reference sequence). The CDR3 extends over 15 amino acids. CDR3: CASSLPVGTNEKLFF. The CDR3 nucleotides read TGTGCCAGCAGCTTACCTGTGGGTACTAATGAAAAACTGTTTTTT.

The V gene is TRBV18, the J gene TRBJ1-5; no clear D. V lost 3 bases and J 6 bases, leaving 18 bases between the germline ends. The germline V gene has CDR1 KGHSH and CDR2 LQKENI. The CDR3 is 16 residues long. This CDR3 is CASSPSLTGRGQPQHF. The CDR3 DNA sequence: TGTGCCAGCTCACCTTCCTTGACGGGCCGGGGTCAGCCCCAGCATTTT.

For the CDR3, the DNA is TGTGCCAGCAGTTTAGACGGGGGTTACTTCGGCTACACCTTC. Protein: CASSLDGGYFGYTF. J is TRBJ1-2 and V is TRBV28; the D gene is possibly TRBD1 (5 bases). Trimming removed 2 bases at V and 8 bases at J, with 15 bases between. CDR1 and CDR2 from the germline V gene are MDHEN and SYDVKM. The CDR3 totals 14 residues.

The chain carries TRBV19 and TRBJ2-2; 7 bases agree with TRBD2. Germline CDR1 reads LNHDA; CDR2 reads SQIVND (reference sequence). CDR3 size: 16 residues. V lost 5 bases to trimming and J lost 2 bases; unmatched junction nucleotides: 8. The CDR3 DNA reads TGTGCCAGTAGTTCCCACGGGGGGTTAAACACCGGGGAGCTGTTTTTT. This sequence encodes CASSSHGGLNTGELFF.

A note on this clone: This specimen includes other DNA sequences encoding the same CDR3. This chain joins TRBV19 and TRBJ1-5; D possibly corresponds to TRBD1 (5 bases). Germline loops: CDR1 LNHDA, CDR2 SQIVND (reference sequence). V was clipped by 2 bases and J by 1 base, with 6 bases between them. This CDR3 is 14 amino acids long. The CDR3 DNA reads as TGTGCCAGTAGTATAAGGGACAGCAATCAGCCCCAGCATTTT. As protein: CASSIRDSNQPQHF.

This clone came up a few times. This rearrangement joins TRBV11-2 to TRBJ2-7; 12 bases match TRBD2. The CDR3 is made up of 13 amino acids. The germline V gene has CDR1 SGHAT and CDR2 FQNNGV. The trim removed 5 bases at V and 12 bases at J, leaving 8 bases unmatched. Here the CDR3 DNA reads TGTGCCAGCAGCGAACCGGGACTAGCGGGTCTGTACGTC. Translation: CASSEPGLAGLYV.

This clone appeared once. The V call is TRBV30, the J call TRBJ2-1; D could derive from TRBD1 or TRBD2 (5 bases each). V was trimmed by 5 bases and J by 6 bases, leaving 17 bases between them. CDR3 size: 14 residues. Germline V CDR1 and CDR2: GTSNPN, SVGIG (reference sequence). CDR3 bases: TGTGCCTGGGGATGGGGGATGGGCGCCAATGAGCAGTTCTTC. Protein product: CAWGWGMGANEQFF. The whole variable domain, remainder taken from reference TRBV30 and TRBJ2-1, is SQTIHQWPATLVQPVGSPLSLECTVEGTSNPNLYWYRQAAGRGLQLLFYSVGIGQISSEVPQNLSASRPQDRQFILSSKKLLLSDSGFYLCAWGWGMGANEQFFGPGTRLTVL.

This clone has just one count. This chain joins TRBV2 and TRBJ2-2; no clear D. CDR1 and CDR2 from the germline V gene are SNHLY and FYNNEI. Trimming removed 8 bases at V and 5 bases at J, with 15 bases between. The CDR3 length is 14 residues. DNA for the CDR3: TGTGCCAGCGGAAGGGTTTCTCGGACCGGGGAGCTGTTTTTT. Protein product: CASGRVSRTGELFF.

The V gene is TRBV5-1, the J gene TRBJ2-5, with TRBD1 identical over 8 bases. CDR3 length: 15 residues. The V segment lost 5 bases and the J segment 5 bases; nucleotides outside the gene matches: 11. Germline CDR1 reads SGHRS; CDR2 reads YFSETQ. The CDR3 sequence: CASSTAGGDVETQYF. Written as DNA, the CDR3 is TGCGCCAGCAGTACGGCAGGGGGCGACGTGGAGACCCAGTACTTC.

V gene TRBV5-1 combines with J gene TRBJ1-2, with D perhaps TRBD1 (6 bases). From germline, CDR1 is SGHRS and CDR2 YFSETQ. Between the trimmed V and J ends, which lost 4 bases and 3 bases, there was a span of 16 bases. This CDR3 contains 15 residues. The CDR3 is CASSAQGGNYYGYTF. The CDR3 DNA follows: TGCGCCAGCAGCGCCCAAGGGGGAAACTACTATGGCTACACCTTC.